What follows are 26 T cell receptor beta chains derived from one specimen sequenced in a study of cytomegalovirus exposure and HLA in healthy donors. PCR was performed using 60 Vbeta and 13 Jbeta primers. Only in-frame clones appear in the TCRdb table, and some are missing; sequencing was by immunoSEQ multiplex PCR. The sample shows around 150,000 clones, roughly 80% of them seen only once. The sample comprised PBMCs. All receptors derive from a male donor in good health and CMV-seronegative.

The chain has TRBV4-1 and TRBJ2-7, with 7 bases matching TRBD1. Germline loops: CDR1 MGHRA, CDR2 YSYEKL. This CDR3 is 17 amino acids long. The V segment lost 4 bases and the J segment 3 bases; nucleotides outside the gene matches: 15. CDR3 DNA sequence: TGCGCCAGCAGCCCCCGCCCGCTGGACAGGACCCACTACGAGCAGTACTTC. This gives the protein CASSPRPLDRTHYEQYF.

This chain connects TRBV9 to TRBJ2-1; D possibly corresponds to TRBD2 (7 bases). Germline CDR1 reads SGDLS; CDR2 reads YYNGEE. This CDR3 spans 17 amino acids. The germline V and J ends were trimmed by 3 bases and 0 bases, with 16 bases remaining between them. The CDR3 DNA follows: TGTGCCAGCAGCGACCGGCGGGGGCGGGGCTCCTACAATGAGCAGTTCTTC. The encoded protein is CASSDRRGRGSYNEQFF.

The chain employs TRBV29-1 and TRBJ2-2; 12 bases agree with TRBD2. The CDR3 extends over 16 amino acids. V shed 4 bases and J 7 bases; nucleotides not matched to a gene: 10. Per germline, CDR1 SQVTM and CDR2 ANQGSEA. CDR3 protein: CSVVTRLAGAGGELFF. CDR3 nucleotide sequence: TGCAGCGTTGTAACTAGACTAGCGGGAGCCGGCGGGGAGCTGTTTTTT.

This clone was seen only a few times. This rearrangement joins TRBV18 to TRBJ2-1; a possible D gene is TRBD1 (5 bases). The CDR3 length is 13 residues. Trimming removed 1 base at V and 9 bases at J, with 10 bases between. Germline V gene lookup returns CDR1 KGHSH and CDR2 LQKENI. In DNA form, the CDR3 reads TGTGCCAGCTCACCACTCACAGGACCTGAGCAGTTCTTC. Translating it yields CASSPLTGPEQFF.

This clone was counted between two and nine times. The rearrangement links TRBV5-6 to TRBJ1-1; 10 bases fit TRBD1. CDR1 and CDR2 (germline): SGHDT, YYEEEE. The CDR3 sequence is 14 residues long. The V and J ends lost 4 bases and 3 bases, in that order; junction bases with no gene match: 3. The CDR3 DNA is TGTGCCAGCAGCCCGGGACAGGGGTACACTGAAGCTTTCTTT. Translation: CASSPGQGYTEAFF.

V is TRBV5-6 and J is TRBJ1-1; the match to TRBD1 covers 11 bases. This CDR3 spans 16 amino acids. Germline V gene sequence: CDR1 SGHDT, CDR2 YYEEEE. Trimming removed 8 bases from V and 8 bases from J; junction bases left unmatched: 17. Here the CDR3 DNA reads TGTGCCAGTAAGCCCCAAGGTTGGGACAGGGGGGCGGAAGCTTTCTTT. Its protein product is CASKPQGWDRGAEAFF.

With regard to this clone: Other nucleotide sequences in the sample specify the same CDR3. This sequence joins TRBV7-3 and TRBJ1-5; D perhaps matches TRBD1 (5 bases). The CDR3 contains 13 residues. Trimming removed 6 bases at V and 3 bases at J, with 9 bases between. Germline CDR1 SGHTA, CDR2 FQGTGA. For the CDR3, the DNA is TGTGCCAGCAGTCCAGGGCACAATCAGCCCCAGCATTTT. It translates to CASSPGHNQPQHF.

The chain recombines TRBV5-5 with TRBJ2-1, with a tentative D call TRBD1 (6 bases). Germline CDR1 SGHKS, CDR2 YYEKEE (reference sequence). Trimming took 0 bases from V and 4 from J, leaving 11 bases between them. The CDR3 extends over 15 amino acids. The CDR3 DNA sequence: TGTGCCAGCAGCTTGGGAGGGGACACATACAATGAGCAGTTCTTC. The encoded protein is CASSLGGDTYNEQFF.

V usage is TRBV5-4 and J usage is TRBJ1-1; TRBD1 aligns across 8 bases. Germline CDR1 reads SGHNT; CDR2 reads YYREEE (reference sequence). With V trimmed by 2 bases and J by 3 bases, 3 bases remained unmatched. The CDR3 is made up of 14 amino acids. DNA of the CDR3: TGTGCCAGCAGCTTCCCGGGACAGGACACTGAAGCTTTCTTT. Encoded protein: CASSFPGQDTEAFF.

This sequence joins TRBV5-1 and TRBJ2-1; TRBD1 aligns across 10 bases. V shed 2 bases, J shed 5 bases, and the junction held 4 bases outside the gene matches. The CDR3 consists of 15 residues. Germline V lookup: CDR1 SGHRS, CDR2 YFSETQ. Written as DNA, the CDR3 is TGCGCCAGCAGCTTCGTAGGGACAGGGGACAATGAGCAGTTCTTC. Translated: CASSFVGTGDNEQFF.

The chain employs TRBV6-5 and TRBJ1-5; D not certain. The CDR3 runs 13 residues. The germline V and J ends were trimmed by 5 bases and 3 bases, with 8 bases remaining between them. Germline V CDR1 and CDR2: MNHEY, SVGAGI. The CDR3 nucleotides are TGTGCCAGCAGTGATCAGGCCAATCAGCCCCAGCATTTT. This sequence encodes CASSDQANQPQHF.

The gene calls are TRBV27 and TRBJ1-1; 10 bases match TRBD1. Germline CDR1 and CDR2: MNHEY and SMNVEV (reference sequence). The CDR3 runs 15 residues. V dropped 6 bases and J dropped 5; count of bases not matched to a gene: 9. The CDR3 reads CASRLPGQGSTEAFF. The CDR3 DNA reads as TGTGCCAGCAGGCTGCCGGGACAGGGGAGTACTGAAGCTTTCTTT.

This clone showed up just once. The gene calls are TRBV28 and TRBJ1-1; TRBD1 agrees at 11 bases. The CDR3 spans 15 residues. J gave up 5 bases and V 0 bases, and 2 bases lay outside the gene matches. Germline lookup yields CDR1 MDHEN and CDR2 SYDVKM. CDR3 in DNA: TGTGCCAGCAGTTTATGGGGACAGGGGGTAACTGAAGCTTTCTTT. Amino acids: CASSLWGQGVTEAFF.

This clone was seen a few times. This chain joins TRBV5-1 and TRBJ2-1; 11 bases map to TRBD2. Germline CDR1 is SGHRS and CDR2 is YFSETQ. The V gene end was trimmed by 1 base and the J gene end by 7 bases; junction bases not matched to a gene: 7. The CDR3 contains 16 residues. The CDR3 reads CASSLYPTSGKNEQFF. Written as DNA, the CDR3 is TGCGCCAGCAGCTTGTATCCGACTAGCGGGAAAAATGAGCAGTTCTTC.

In its sample, this clone was seen once. This sequence joins TRBV7-8 and TRBJ1-6; D remains ambiguous. Trimming removed 1 base from V and 0 bases from J, with 7 bases in between. CDR1 and CDR2 (germline): SGHVS, FQNEAQ. CDR3 size: 16 residues. For the CDR3, the DNA is TGTGCCAGCAGCTTAGAGTTGAGCTCCTATAATTCACCCCTCCACTTT. Amino acids: CASSLELSSYNSPLHF. Drawing the rest from reference TRBV7-8 and TRBJ1-6, the complete variable domain is GAGVSQSPRYKVAKRGQDVALRCDPISGHVSLFWYQQALGQGPEFLTYFQNEAQLDKSGLPSDRFFAERPEGSVSTLKIQRTQQEDSAVYLCASSLELSSYNSPLHFGNGTRLTVT.

Here the CDR3 reads CATSRSHREEQFF. The CDR3 nucleotides read TGTGCCACCAGCAGGTCTCATCGGGAGGAGCAGTTCTTC. The rearrangement uses TRBV15 and TRBJ2-1, with D tentatively TRBD2 (6 bases). The CDR3 runs to 13 residues. The germline CDR1 and CDR2 sequences are LNHNV and YYDKDF (reference sequence). Trimming took 3 bases from V and 10 from J, leaving 13 bases between them.

J is TRBJ2-7 and V is TRBV5-4; 9 nucleotides agree with TRBD1. The CDR3 spans 15 residues. Germline loops: CDR1 SGHNT, CDR2 YYREEE (reference sequence). Trimming at V came to 3 bases and at J to 3 bases, leaving 7 bases not matched to a gene. The CDR3 loop reads CASSSGRTGDYEQYF. DNA for the CDR3: TGTGCCAGCAGCTCGGGGAGGACAGGGGACTACGAGCAGTACTTC.

This clone was observed a handful of times. The chain combines TRBV13 with TRBJ2-7, with TRBD2 matching over 9 bases. The CDR3 totals 16 residues. Looked up from germline, CDR1 is PRHDT and CDR2 is FYEKMQ (reference sequence). With V trimmed by 5 bases and J by 2 bases, 10 bases remained unmatched. The CDR3 loop is CASSTYSGSQAYEQYF. CDR3 coding DNA: TGTGCCAGCAGCACCTATAGCGGGAGCCAAGCCTACGAGCAGTACTTC. Combining the CDR3 with reference TRBV13 and TRBJ2-7 gives the whole variable domain AAGVIQSPRHLIKEKRETATLKCYPIPRHDTVYWYQQGPGQDPQFLISFYEKMQSDKGSIPDRFSAQQFSDYHSELNMSSLELGDSALYFCASSTYSGSQAYEQYFGPGTRLTVT.

The V gene is TRBV5-8, the J gene TRBJ2-7; possibly TRBD2 for D (5 bases). The CDR3 sequence is 14 residues long. Trimming took 4 bases from V and 3 from J, leaving 14 bases between them. Per the germline V gene, CDR1 is SGHTS and CDR2 is YDEGEE. Here the CDR3 DNA reads TGTGCCAGCAGCCACGGACTCGCATTCTACGAGCAGTACTTC. It codes for CASSHGLAFYEQYF.

This sequence joins TRBV19 and TRBJ2-7; D uncertain. Per germline, CDR1 LNHDA and CDR2 SQIVND (reference sequence). Between the trimmed V and J ends, which lost 0 bases and 0 bases, there was a span of 9 bases. This CDR3 has 15 residues. CDR3 coding DNA: TGTGCCAGTAGTATAGATTTACACGTCTCCTACGAGCAGTACTTC. Translating gives CASSIDLHVSYEQYF.

The chain is built from TRBV9 and TRBJ2-5, with D perhaps TRBD1 (6 bases). V lost 0 bases and J 5 bases, leaving 17 bases between the germline ends. Germline loops: CDR1 SGDLS, CDR2 YYNGEE. CDR3 size: 16 residues. In nucleotides, the CDR3 is TGTGCCAGCAGCGTAGCTACCCAGGGGCATAGGGAGACCCAGTACTTC. The encoded protein is CASSVATQGHRETQYF.

This chain connects TRBV11-2 to TRBJ1-4; D unclear. This CDR3 region has 11 residues. Germline values: CDR1 SGHAT, CDR2 FQNNGV. V lost 8 bases, J lost 5 bases, and 6 bases lay in between. CDR3: CASELNEKLFF. In DNA, the CDR3 is TGTGCCAGCGAGCTGAATGAAAAACTGTTTTTT.

The J gene is TRBJ2-5, the V gene TRBV6-5; D possibly corresponds to TRBD2 (6 bases). V was cut by 5 bases and J by 3 bases, with 13 bases left in between. Germline-derived CDR1 and CDR2 are MNHEY and SVGAGI. The CDR3 has 14 residues. The CDR3 DNA reads as TGTGCCAGCAGTGACGGGAGTGAGGAAGAGACCCAGTACTTC. Translation gives CASSDGSEEETQYF.

The V call is TRBV5-4, the J call TRBJ1-1; 7 bases are a match to TRBD1. V trimming: 5 bases; J trimming: 0 bases; junction bases outside the gene matches: 4. Germline V gene sequence: CDR1 SGHNT, CDR2 YYREEE (reference sequence). This CDR3 region has 14 residues. The CDR3 nucleotides are TGTGCCAGCAGTTTGACAGGGCTGAACACTGAAGCTTTCTTT. Residues: CASSLTGLNTEAFF.

The gene calls are TRBV28 and TRBJ2-7; 7 bases match TRBD2. V dropped 5 bases and J dropped 5; count of bases not matched to a gene: 12. The V gene's germline CDR1 is MDHEN and CDR2 SYDVKM. This CDR3 spans 15 amino acids. CDR3 bases: TGTGCCAGCAGTCCCCCCGGACTAGTCGTCCACGAGCAGTACTTC. Protein sequence: CASSPPGLVVHEQYF.

This sequence joins TRBV7-8 and TRBJ1-2; the match to TRBD1 covers 9 bases. CDR1 is SGHVS and CDR2 is FQNEAQ in the germline V gene. CDR3 size: 13 residues. V lost 5 bases to trimming and J lost 4 bases; unmatched junction nucleotides: 2. CDR3 DNA sequence: TGTGCCAGCAGCGTACAGGGGGCCTATGGCTACACCTTC. It yields the protein CASSVQGAYGYTF.